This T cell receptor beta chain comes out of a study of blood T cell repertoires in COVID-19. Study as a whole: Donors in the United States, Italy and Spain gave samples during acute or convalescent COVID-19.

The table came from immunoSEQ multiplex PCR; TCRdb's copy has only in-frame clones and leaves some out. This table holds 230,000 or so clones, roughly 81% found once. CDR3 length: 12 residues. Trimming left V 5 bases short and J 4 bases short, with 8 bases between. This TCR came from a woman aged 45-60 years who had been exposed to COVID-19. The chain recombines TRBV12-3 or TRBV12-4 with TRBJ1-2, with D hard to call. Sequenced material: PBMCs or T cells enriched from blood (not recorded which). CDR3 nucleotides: TGTGCCAGCAGTATCAACAGCTATGGCTACACCTTC. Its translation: CASSINSYGYTF.